This T cell receptor beta chain was sequenced for a study of OX40 agonist ivuxolimab in advanced cancers. Background on the study: It was ivuxolimab, an agonistic anti-OX40 (CD134) antibody, that patients were treated with. Regarding the study as a whole: Certain nonresponders likewise exhibited a low normalized T-cell clonal expansion. Clonal expansion from baseline to week 6 occurred in both CD4+ and CD8+ T cells. The mean number of expanded clones was higher in CD8+ T cells than in CD4+.

The repertoire was sequenced with immunoSEQ multiplex PCR; TCRdb's copy has only in-frame clones and lacks some. The sample has about 50,000 clones; 88% are singletons. CDR1 MDHEN and CDR2 SYDVKM come from the germline V gene. The CDR3 is 17 residues long. Trimming stripped 2 bases from V and 2 bases from J, with 15 bases between. On this clone: Antigen specificity is unknown.

The chain is built from TRBV28 and TRBJ2-2; D uncertain. This receptor was obtained from an adult with an advanced solid tumor such as melanoma, head and neck, liver or kidney cancer. Sample: CD4+ or CD8+ T cells sorted from blood, taken in a trial of the OX40 agonist ivuxolimab. The CDR3 DNA is TGTGCCAGCAGTTTAAGGCTTACGGCGGCAAACACCGGGGAGCTGTTTTTT. It is translated as CASSLRLTAANTGELFF.